This TCR beta chain was obtained from a study of graft-versus-host responses after intestinal transplantation. Points from the study as a whole: Ileal or blood samples showed some GvH clones first, and such clones were also found in recipient marrow. Allograft graft-versus-host to host-versus-graft clonal ratios ran high in patients with graft-donor T cell macrochimerism.

Produced via immunoSEQ multiplex PCR; TCRdb's table is partial and in-frame only. The data contain approximately 77,000 clones, roughly 89% of them singletons. Trimming pared 0 bases from V and 0 bases from J, leaving 9 bases between. Germline values: CDR1 KGHSH, CDR2 LQKENI. The CDR3 extends over 16 amino acids. Comment on this clone: The antigen is unknown.

The chain has TRBV18 and TRBJ1-3; D perhaps matches TRBD1 (5 bases). This receptor was obtained from a human donor who received an intestinal transplant. Source: unstimulated CD4+ T cells sorted from spleen or lymph node cells, taken before intestinal transplant. Here the CDR3 DNA reads TGTGCCAGCTCACCACCACGGGGGAGCTCTGGAAACACCATATATTTT. Protein product: CASSPPRGSSGNTIYF.